This TCR beta chain was obtained from a study of blood T cells in healthy people across ages. Trimming removed 5 bases from V and 4 bases from J, with 16 bases in between. The CDR3 covers 15 residues. Germline loops: CDR1 MNHEY, CDR2 SVGAGI. A second PCR, run for about 6 to 11 cycles, used a sample-barcoded 5' primer plus a J-beta primer mix. TCRdb reprocessed the 5' RACE reads with MiXCR, giving one entry per CDR3 protein. The sample contains some 700,000 distinct CDR3 sequences, over 20% of which appear only once. Sequencing used blood. The sequence derives from a man between 70 and 80 years old in good health. The V gene is TRBV6-5, the J gene TRBJ2-3; tentatively, D is TRBD2 (6 bases). CDR3 loop: CASSRGTISSDTQYF. CDR3 DNA sequence: TGTGCCAGCAGTCGCGGGACCATATCTTCAGATACGCAGTATTTT.